Listed here are 14 T cell receptor beta chains from one sample, sequenced in a study of Graves' ophthalmopathy and Graves' hyperthyroidism. Scientists amplified the TCR beta CDR3 regions from RNA transcripts. RT-PCR in the first round used HTBI primers; a second-round multiplex PCR followed. TCRdb analysed the multiplex PCR reads with MiXCR anew, one entry per CDR3 protein. The table includes some 750,000 distinct CDR3 sequences, around 40% detected once. Sequencing used peripheral blood. All receptors derive from an adult man with Graves' ophthalmopathy.

The sample holds one count of this clonotype. V is TRBV7-8 and J is TRBJ2-5, with D uncertain. This CDR3 has 15 residues. V was clipped by 2 bases and J by 0 bases, with 10 bases between them. Germline lookup yields CDR1 SGHVS and CDR2 FQNEAQ. CDR3: CASSLKFEHQETQYF. The CDR3, as DNA: TGTGCCAGCAGCTTAAAATTTGAACACCAAGAGACCCAGTACTTC.

As to this clonotype: A much larger clone sits a single nucleotide away, making a read error possible. This chain joins TRBV11-2 and TRBJ1-6, with 8 bases aligning to TRBD1. The CDR3 consists of 15 residues. Germline V CDR1 and CDR2: SGHAT, FQNNGV. CDR3 in DNA: TGTGCCAGCCGCTTAGACAGGGGAAGGAATTCACTCCTCCACTTT. This translates into CASRLDRGRNSLLHF.

About this clonotype: The CDR3 does not end in the conserved phenylalanine or tryptophan, so this is likely a read error. The DNA is left out, because the CDR3 cannot be placed on it with certainty; the CDR3 is given as TCRdb lists it. The CDR3 reads CSVPGGCL. The gene calls are TRBV29-1 and TRBJ2-7; TRBD1, the table's D call, lacks a check against the DNA. The CDR3 totals 8 residues, both ends included. The germline CDR1 and CDR2 sequences are SQVTM and ANQGSEA.

This clonotype showed up just a few times. The genes are TRBV5-4 and TRBJ2-5; D call uncertain. V was cut by 4 bases and J by 0 bases, with 13 bases left in between. The germline CDR1 and CDR2 sequences are SGHNT and YYREEE (reference sequence). This CDR3 comprises 15 residues. CDR3 protein: CASSPAAQNQETQYF. The CDR3 nucleotides are TGTGCCAGCAGCCCGGCCGCACAGAACCAAGAGACCCAGTACTTC.

This clonotype was seen a handful of times. V gene TRBV6-7 combines with J gene TRBJ2-7, with a possible D match to TRBD2 (7 bases). TRBV6-7 is an ORF for which the function is uncertain. Trimming cost V 1 base and J 2 bases, with 15 bases left between them. CDR3 size: 16 residues. DNA for the CDR3: TGTGCCAGCAGTTACTGGGGGGGGCGGGGGCCCTACGAGCAGTACTTC. This sequence encodes CASSYWGGRGPYEQYF.

The chain carries TRBV15 and TRBJ2-5, with 8 positions matching TRBD2. This CDR3 has 15 residues. Germline V gives CDR1 LNHNV, CDR2 YYDKDF (reference sequence). The junction had 3 bases not matched to a gene; V was cut back by 3 bases and J by 0 bases. The CDR3 is CATSRRGANQETQYF. CDR3 DNA sequence: TGTGCCACCAGCAGGCGGGGGGCGAACCAAGAGACCCAGTACTTC.

The rearrangement joins TRBV20-1 to TRBJ1-1; D is ambiguous. The CDR3 totals 14 residues. CDR1 is DFQATT, CDR2 SNEGSKA, per germline (reference sequence). V was trimmed by 1 base and J by 5 bases, leaving 14 bases between them. The CDR3 region is CSARAGSKTTEAFF. The CDR3 bases are TGCAGTGCTAGAGCGGGGTCAAAGACGACTGAAGCTTTCTTT.

V is TRBV2 and J is TRBJ1-5; D not resolved. V was trimmed by 5 bases and J by 5 bases, leaving 22 bases between them. Per germline, CDR1 SNHLY and CDR2 FYNNEI. CDR3 size: 17 residues. This CDR3 reads CASSFGVGSTIYQPQHF. The DNA for the CDR3 is TGTGCCAGCAGTTTTGGGGTGGGATCCACCATTTATCAGCCCCAGCATTTT.

The CDR3 here is CASSVGGPGRNTGELFF. The CDR3 DNA sequence: TGTGCCAGCAGCGTAGGGGGTCCTGGCAGAAACACCGGGGAGCTGTTTTTT. The chain is built from TRBV9 and TRBJ2-2; D gene unclear. V was trimmed by 0 bases and J by 2 bases, leaving 14 bases between them. Germline V lookup: CDR1 SGDLS, CDR2 YYNGEE. CDR3 length: 17 residues.

This clonotype has only a few counts. The chain combines TRBV20-1 with TRBJ2-6; D is uncertain. Trimming removed 6 bases from V and 0 bases from J, with 12 bases in between. The CDR3 runs to 15 residues. The V gene's germline CDR1 is DFQATT and CDR2 SNEGSKA (reference sequence). The CDR3 loop is CSAKPLISGANVLTF. CDR3 in DNA: TGCAGTGCCAAGCCTTTGATCTCTGGGGCCAACGTCCTGACTTTC.

This clonotype was seen many times. The rearrangement links TRBV11-2 to TRBJ1-4, with a tentative D call TRBD1 (5 bases). The CDR3 covers 14 residues. Germline V gene sequence: CDR1 SGHAT, CDR2 FQNNGV. Trimming removed 1 base from V and 8 bases from J, with 11 bases in between. CDR3: CASSLGGADEKLFF. CDR3 in DNA: TGTGCCAGCAGCTTAGGGGGCGCTGACGAAAAACTGTTTTTT.

The chain links TRBV20-1 to TRBJ2-5; D remains ambiguous. V was pared by 0 bases and J by 5 bases, with 19 bases between. This CDR3 is 16 amino acids long. Germline assignment: CDR1 DFQATT and CDR2 SNEGSKA (reference sequence). The CDR3 nucleotides are TGCAGTGCTAGAGACGACATCGGGCCACACGGGGAGACCCAGTACTTC. Its protein product is CSARDDIGPHGETQYF.

The sample holds a few counts of this clonotype. The chain links TRBV19 to TRBJ1-4, with D possibly TRBD1 on 5 matching bases. Germline CDR1 LNHDA, CDR2 SQIVND (reference sequence). The V end lost 5 bases, the J end lost 0 bases, and 7 bases lay between the germline ends. The CDR3 is 14 amino acids. CDR3 sequence reads: CASSPGSTNEKLFF. DNA for the CDR3: TGTGCCAGTAGTCCAGGGTCAACTAATGAAAAACTGTTTTTT.

At least ten counts were recorded for this clonotype. CDR3 region: CASSERGTGSGYTF. The CDR3, as DNA: TGTGCCAGCAGTGAACGGGGTACGGGTAGTGGCTACACCTTC. The chain links TRBV2 to TRBJ1-2; D gene ambiguous. Germline-derived CDR1 and CDR2 are SNHLY and FYNNEI. Trimming left V 2 bases short and J 7 bases short, with 14 bases between. The CDR3 sequence is 14 residues long.